This T cell receptor (beta chain) was observed in a study of identical twins. In its sample, this clonotype was seen a few times. A single record per CDR3 protein comes from TCRdb applying MiXCR to the 5' RACE reads. The sample includes 690,000 or so distinct CDR3 sequences, 8.6% seen only once; the top ten take around 0.98%. The CDR3 has 15 residues. The junction had 6 bases not matched to a gene; V was cut back by 4 bases and J by 6 bases. The V gene's germline CDR1 is KGHSH and CDR2 LQKENI. In addition, the sample was reused for a study of yellow fever vaccine responses in identical twins. That publication notes: As reported, the vaccine T cell response of twins seemed partly convergent and partly personalized.

This receptor was taken from a woman between 18 and 29 years old in good health. Sequenced sample: PBMCs. J is TRBJ1-5 and V is TRBV18, with 10 bases matching TRBD1. Here the CDR3 reads CASSLAGQGLQPQHF. The CDR3 nucleotides are TGTGCCAGCTCACTAGCGGGACAGGGGCTTCAGCCCCAGCATTTT.